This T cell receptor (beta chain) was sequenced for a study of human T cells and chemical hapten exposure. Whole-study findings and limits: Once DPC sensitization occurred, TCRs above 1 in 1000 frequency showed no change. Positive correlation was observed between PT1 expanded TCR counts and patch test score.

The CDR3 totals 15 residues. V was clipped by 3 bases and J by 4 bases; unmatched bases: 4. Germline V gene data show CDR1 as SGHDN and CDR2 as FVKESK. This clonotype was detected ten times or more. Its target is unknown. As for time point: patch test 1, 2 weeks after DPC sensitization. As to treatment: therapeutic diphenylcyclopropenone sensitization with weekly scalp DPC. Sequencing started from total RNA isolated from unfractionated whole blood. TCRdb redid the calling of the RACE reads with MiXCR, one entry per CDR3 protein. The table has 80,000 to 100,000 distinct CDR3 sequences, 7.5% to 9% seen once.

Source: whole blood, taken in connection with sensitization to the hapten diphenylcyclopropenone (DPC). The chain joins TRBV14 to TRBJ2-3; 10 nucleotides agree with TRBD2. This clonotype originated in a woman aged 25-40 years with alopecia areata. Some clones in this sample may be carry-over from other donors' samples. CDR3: CASSQVGTSADTQYF. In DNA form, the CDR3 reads TGTGCCAGCAGCCAGGTCGGGACTAGCGCAGATACGCAGTATTTT.